This paragraph reports one T cell receptor beta chain. Germline assignment: CDR1 LGHNA and CDR2 YNFKEQ. Unmatched junction bases numbered 13, after V lost 0 bases and J lost 1 base. This CDR3 region has 20 residues. This sample was taken from a study of blood T cell repertoires in COVID-19. Sequencing used immunoSEQ multiplex PCR; TCRdb keeps in-frame clones, though not all of them. The repertoire holds more than 130,000 clones, with 70% to 85% as singletons. Sequenced: peripheral blood. This chain uses TRBV4-2 with TRBJ2-2, with 8 bases identical to TRBD1. This clonotype was obtained from a woman over 75 in a cohort sampled during active or convalescent COVID-19. CDR3 DNA sequence: TGTGCCAGCAGCCAAGATAGGCCCCGGACAGGGATTGGGAACACCGGGGAGCTGTTTTTT. The encoded protein is CASSQDRPRTGIGNTGELFF.